What follows describes a single T cell receptor beta chain. Generated by immunoSEQ multiplex PCR, the TCRdb table keeps only in-frame clones and is missing some. The profile shows roughly 150,000 clones, approximately 89% of them singletons. This sample is part of a study of blood T cell repertoires in COVID-19. Study information: The United States, Italy and Spain were the sources of the acute and convalescent COVID-19 samples.

CDR3 length: 14 residues. V lost 2 bases, J lost 1 base, and 4 bases lay in between. CDR1 SGDLS and CDR2 YYNGEE come from the germline V gene. The sequenced material came from peripheral blood. V is TRBV9 and J is TRBJ2-6; no clear D. This receptor was obtained from a human donor in a cohort sampled during active COVID-19. The CDR3 sequence is CASSVRSGANVLTF. The CDR3 nucleotides are TGTGCCAGCAGCGTCAGATCTGGGGCCAACGTCCTGACTTTC.